The clone carrying this T cell receptor beta chain has just a few counts. Its target is not known. The data derive from a study of shared clonotypes between healthy human individuals. Study summary: Three plates were used per donor for CD4 naive, three for CD4 memory, two for CD8 naive and one for CD8 memory. General study points: Owing to a small donor count, the genetic and exposure-history diversity represented was limited.

DNA at about 190 ng, approximately 30,000 T cell genomes, went into sorted-subset replicate PCRs. Sequenced by immunoSEQ multiplex PCR; TCRdb stores in-frame clones only, minus some. The sample contains 950,000 to 1,300,000 clones, roughly 80% of which appear only once. What was sequenced was memory CD4+ T cells sorted from blood. Regarding subset: CD45RA-negative fraction. This receptor was taken from a man younger than 30 in good health.

For the CDR3, the DNA is TGCGCCAGCAGTCCTCCCTCGGGGTGGGACACTGAAGCTTTCTTT. This codes for CASSPPSGWDTEAFF. The chain employs TRBV23-1 and TRBJ1-1; D remains ambiguous. TRBV23-1 is assigned to the ORF class and has an uncertain function. Trimming removed 4 bases at V and 3 bases at J, with 15 bases between. CDR3 length: 15 amino acids.